The rows below give T cell receptor beta chains drawn from one sample of a study of radiotherapy plus CTLA-4 blockade in lung cancer. The table came from immunoSEQ multiplex PCR; TCRdb's copy has only in-frame clones and leaves some out. The repertoire includes around 45,000 clones, over 75% of them detected once, and approximately 7.8% sits in the top ten. Sequencing was performed on peripheral blood, taken from a patient treated with radiotherapy plus ipilimumab. The receptors shown here come from a human donor with non-small cell lung cancer whose response to radiotherapy plus ipilimumab could not be evaluated. Each CDR3 is given with its conserved first and last residue. Each record gives: CDR3 protein, CDR3 DNA, D gene, clone size, J gene, CDR3 length, V gene. The D gene is left open where the match is weak. Where a row states a size, it is once, few, many or the class of an expanded clone; other rows omit it.

CDR3aa: CASSVERGALTDTQYF
CDR3nt: TGTGCCAGCAGCGTAGAGCGGGGGGCCCTCACAGATACGCAGTATTTT
d_gene: TRBD2
abundance: -
j_gene: TRBJ2-3
len: 16
v_gene: TRBV9

CDR3aa: CASSQGTGWYEQYF
CDR3nt: TGCGCCAGCAGCCAAGGAACAGGGTGGTACGAGCAGTACTTC
d_gene: -
abundance: once
j_gene: TRBJ2-7
len: 14
v_gene: TRBV4-3

CDR3aa: CATSTYVNNEQFF
CDR3nt: TGTGCCACCAGCACTTATGTAAACAATGAGCAGTTCTTC
d_gene: -
abundance: few
j_gene: TRBJ2-1
len: 13
v_gene: TRBV15

CDR3aa: CASSPPAGGTGSGGYTF
CDR3nt: TGTGCCAGCTCACCACCGGCAGGGGGCACCGGGTCTGGTGGCTACACCTTC
d_gene: TRBD1
abundance: -
j_gene: TRBJ1-2
len: 17
v_gene: TRBV18

CDR3aa: CAISGTGNSNQPQHF
CDR3nt: TGTGCCATCAGTGGGACAGGGAATAGCAATCAGCCCCAGCATTTT
d_gene: TRBD1
abundance: -
j_gene: TRBJ1-5
len: 15
v_gene: TRBV10-3

CDR3aa: CASSIGAGPNEQFF
CDR3nt: TGTGCCAGTAGTATAGGTGCGGGGCCCAATGAGCAGTTCTTC
d_gene: -
abundance: -
j_gene: TRBJ2-1
len: 14
v_gene: TRBV19

CDR3aa: CASSLDSSEQFF
CDR3nt: TGTGCCAGCAGCTTAGATAGTTCTGAGCAGTTCTTC
d_gene: -
abundance: -
j_gene: TRBJ2-1
len: 12
v_gene: TRBV11-3

CDR3aa: CASSHRGGAGGDTGELFF
CDR3nt: TGCGCCAGCAGCCACCGGGGAGGGGCCGGAGGGGACACCGGGGAGCTGTTTTTT
d_gene: TRBD2
abundance: -
j_gene: TRBJ2-2
len: 18
v_gene: TRBV4-1

CDR3aa: CATSKGWRLAGGLEETQYF
CDR3nt: TGTGCCACCAGCAAAGGTTGGAGGCTAGCGGGAGGGCTTGAAGAGACCCAGTACTTC
d_gene: TRBD2
abundance: -
j_gene: TRBJ2-5
len: 19
v_gene: TRBV15

CDR3aa: CASSHSLSSGGASSYEQYF
CDR3nt: TGCGCCAGCAGCCATTCTCTTTCTAGCGGGGGGGCGAGCTCCTACGAGCAGTACTTC
d_gene: TRBD2
abundance: -
j_gene: TRBJ2-7
len: 19
v_gene: TRBV4-3

CDR3aa: CASSYAGGATDTQYF
CDR3nt: TGTGCCAGCAGTTATGCAGGGGGTGCCACAGATACGCAGTATTTT
d_gene: TRBD1
abundance: -
j_gene: TRBJ2-3
len: 15
v_gene: TRBV6-6

CDR3aa: CASSQRGQANEKLFF
CDR3nt: TGCGCCAGCAGCCAAAGAGGACAGGCGAATGAAAAACTGTTTTTT
d_gene: TRBD1
abundance: -
j_gene: TRBJ1-4
len: 15
v_gene: TRBV4-1

CDR3aa: CASSGQGYYGYTF
CDR3nt: TGTGCCAGCAGTGGACAGGGCTACTATGGCTACACCTTC
d_gene: TRBD1
abundance: -
j_gene: TRBJ1-2
len: 13
v_gene: TRBV6-6

CDR3aa: CASSPGLAGTNLNEQFF
CDR3nt: TGTGCCAGCTCACCGGGACTAGCGGGAACTAATTTGAATGAGCAGTTCTTC
d_gene: TRBD2
abundance: -
j_gene: TRBJ2-1
len: 17
v_gene: TRBV18

CDR3aa: CASSLDRGNSPLHF
CDR3nt: TGCGCCAGCAGCTTGGACAGGGGTAATTCACCCCTCCACTTT
d_gene: TRBD1
abundance: -
j_gene: TRBJ1-6
len: 14
v_gene: TRBV5-1

CDR3aa: CASSTFGAGEGGYEQYF
CDR3nt: TGTGCCAGCAGTACCTTTGGGGCGGGAGAGGGGGGCTACGAGCAGTACTTC
d_gene: -
abundance: -
j_gene: TRBJ2-7
len: 17
v_gene: TRBV28

CDR3aa: CASSAQVNTGELFF
CDR3nt: TGTGCCAGCAGTGCCCAGGTGAACACCGGGGAGCTGTTTTTT
d_gene: -
abundance: -
j_gene: TRBJ2-2
len: 14
v_gene: TRBV2

CDR3aa: CASSPLSTGEGDYGYTF
CDR3nt: TGTGCCAGCTCACCACTTAGCACAGGGGAAGGAGACTATGGCTACACCTTC
d_gene: TRBD1
abundance: -
j_gene: TRBJ1-2
len: 17
v_gene: TRBV18

CDR3aa: CASSLRRDNEKLFF
CDR3nt: TGTGCCAGCAGTTTGCGGCGAGATAATGAAAAACTGTTTTTT
d_gene: -
abundance: once
j_gene: TRBJ1-4
len: 14
v_gene: TRBV27

CDR3aa: CASSYSGGNYGYTF
CDR3nt: TGTGCCAGCAGTTACTCGGGGGGTAACTATGGCTACACCTTC
d_gene: -
abundance: -
j_gene: TRBJ1-2
len: 14
v_gene: TRBV6-5

CDR3aa: CASSENSGRAREQFF
CDR3nt: TGCGCCAGCAGTGAAAATAGCGGGAGGGCCAGGGAGCAGTTCTTC
d_gene: TRBD2
abundance: -
j_gene: TRBJ2-1
len: 15
v_gene: TRBV10-2

CDR3aa: CASSAQNQPQHF
CDR3nt: TGTGCCAGCAGCGCCCAGAATCAGCCCCAGCATTTT
d_gene: -
abundance: -
j_gene: TRBJ1-5
len: 12
v_gene: TRBV7-2

CDR3aa: CASSPPQGAYEQYF
CDR3nt: TGCGCCAGCAGCCCTCCACAGGGGGCTTACGAGCAGTACTTC
d_gene: TRBD1
abundance: -
j_gene: TRBJ2-7
len: 14
v_gene: TRBV5-1

CDR3aa: CASSEMTRGGETQYF
CDR3nt: TGTGCCAGCAGCGAAATGACTAGGGGGGGTGAGACCCAGTACTTC
d_gene: -
abundance: -
j_gene: TRBJ2-5
len: 15
v_gene: TRBV9

CDR3aa: CASRGQGGPYEQYF
CDR3nt: TGTGCCAGTAGAGGACAGGGAGGTCCCTACGAGCAGTACTTC
d_gene: TRBD1
abundance: -
j_gene: TRBJ2-7
len: 14
v_gene: TRBV19

CDR3aa: CASSLSSGRGQETQYF
CDR3nt: TGTGCCAGCAGCCTCTCTAGCGGGAGGGGGCAAGAGACCCAGTACTTC
d_gene: TRBD2
abundance: -
j_gene: TRBJ2-5
len: 16
v_gene: TRBV7-2

CDR3aa: CASSLNPGGVTDTQYF
CDR3nt: TGCGCCAGCAGCTTGAATCCAGGGGGCGTGACAGATACGCAGTATTTT
d_gene: TRBD1
abundance: -
j_gene: TRBJ2-3
len: 16
v_gene: TRBV5-1

CDR3aa: CASSLGGTVETQYF
CDR3nt: TGCGCCAGCAGCTTAGGCGGTACGGTGGAGACCCAGTACTTC
d_gene: -
abundance: -
j_gene: TRBJ2-5
len: 14
v_gene: TRBV5-1

CDR3aa: CASNDRGVSDTQYF
CDR3nt: TGTGCCAGCAACGACAGGGGTGTATCAGATACGCAGTATTTT
d_gene: TRBD1
abundance: once
j_gene: TRBJ2-3
len: 14
v_gene: TRBV28

CDR3aa: CASSLTGGVTEAFF
CDR3nt: TGTGCCAGCAGCCTGACAGGGGGGGTTACTGAAGCTTTCTTT
d_gene: TRBD1
abundance: -
j_gene: TRBJ1-1
len: 14
v_gene: TRBV7-9

CDR3aa: CASSSLQGSKLFF
CDR3nt: TGTGCCAGCAGTTCCTTACAGGGGAGTAAGCTGTTTTTT
d_gene: TRBD1
abundance: -
j_gene: TRBJ1-4
len: 13
v_gene: TRBV28

CDR3aa: CASSGRTGRTDTQYF
CDR3nt: TGTGCCAGCAGTGGAAGGACTGGTCGCACAGATACGCAGTATTTT
d_gene: -
abundance: -
j_gene: TRBJ2-3
len: 15
v_gene: TRBV27

CDR3aa: CASSFGSESVAFF
CDR3nt: TGTGCCAGCAGCTTCGGGTCTGAGTCGGTAGCTTTCTTT
d_gene: -
abundance: -
j_gene: TRBJ1-1
len: 13
v_gene: TRBV11-2

CDR3aa: CASLPRLDSQETQYF
CDR3nt: TGTGCCAGCCTACCGAGATTGGACAGCCAAGAGACCCAGTACTTC
d_gene: -
abundance: -
j_gene: TRBJ2-5
len: 15
v_gene: TRBV19

CDR3aa: CASSPRGGDEQYF
CDR3nt: TGTGCCAGCAGCCCCCGAGGGGGCGACGAGCAGTACTTC
d_gene: TRBD1
abundance: once
j_gene: TRBJ2-7
len: 13
v_gene: TRBV5-4